What follows describes a single TCR beta chain. Antigen: not known. This entry is derived from a study of long-term antiretroviral therapy in people with HIV. Background on the study: About a decade before 2015, the earliest samples were taken when ART was typically delayed.

Among participants with HIV, every one received treatment in the United States. The study, taken as a whole, reports: Dominance of pre-ART expanded clones persisted, fluctuating and often declining after ART.

Survey level was the resolution at which the v3.0 immunoSEQ assay ran. The table came from immunoSEQ multiplex PCR; TCRdb's copy has only in-frame clones and leaves some out. Among about 20,000 clones, around 82% were seen once, and the ten largest hold over 8.5%. This receptor was taken from a man aged 35 to 55 with HIV. The material sequenced was unsorted PBMCs, taken roughly 2.3 years after starting antiretroviral therapy.

For the CDR3, the DNA is TGTGCCAGCAGTGAATGGGGCACTGAAGCTTTCTTT. This sequence encodes CASSEWGTEAFF. The chain joins TRBV25-1 to TRBJ1-1; D gene unclear. Germline V gives CDR1 MGHDK, CDR2 SYGVNS. The CDR3 is 12 amino acids. Between the trimmed V and J ends, which lost 1 base and 4 bases, there was a span of 4 bases.